This T cell receptor (beta chain) appears in the sequencing data of a study of blood T cell repertoires in COVID-19. V was trimmed by 8 bases and J by 4 bases, leaving 9 bases between them. Germline values: CDR1 LNHNV, CDR2 YYDKDF (reference sequence). This CDR3 comprises 11 residues. Clones were read by immunoSEQ multiplex PCR, and TCRdb kept only the in-frame ones, dropping some. The data contain 120,000 or so clones, approximately 82% of them singletons. Sequenced sample: peripheral blood. The clonotype comes from a man aged 55 to 70 with acute or convalescent COVID-19. The genes are TRBV15 and TRBJ2-7, with unresolved D. DNA for the CDR3: TGTGCCACCCTTCTAGAATACGAGCAGTACTTC. This codes for CATLLEYEQYF.